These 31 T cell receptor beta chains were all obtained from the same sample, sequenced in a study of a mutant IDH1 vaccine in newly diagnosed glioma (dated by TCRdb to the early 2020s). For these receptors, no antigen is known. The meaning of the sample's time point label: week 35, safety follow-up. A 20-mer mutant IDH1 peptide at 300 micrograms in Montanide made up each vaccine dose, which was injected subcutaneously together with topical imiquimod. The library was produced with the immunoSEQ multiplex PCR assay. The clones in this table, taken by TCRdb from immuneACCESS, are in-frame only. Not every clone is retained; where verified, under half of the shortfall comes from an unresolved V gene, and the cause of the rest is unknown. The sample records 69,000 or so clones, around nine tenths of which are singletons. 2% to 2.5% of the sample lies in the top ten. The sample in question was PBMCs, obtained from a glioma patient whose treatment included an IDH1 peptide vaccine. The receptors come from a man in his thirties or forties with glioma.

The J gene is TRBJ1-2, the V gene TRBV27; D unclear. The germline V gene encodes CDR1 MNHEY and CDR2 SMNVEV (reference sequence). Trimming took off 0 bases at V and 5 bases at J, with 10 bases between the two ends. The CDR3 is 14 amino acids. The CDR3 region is CASSLSQQTYGYTF. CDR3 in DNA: TGTGCCAGCAGTTTATCTCAACAGACATATGGCTACACCTTC.

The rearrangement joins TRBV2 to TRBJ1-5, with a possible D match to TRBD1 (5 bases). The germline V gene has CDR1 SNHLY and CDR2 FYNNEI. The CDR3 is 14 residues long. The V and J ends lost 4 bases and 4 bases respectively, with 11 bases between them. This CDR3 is CASSGGTTNQPQHF. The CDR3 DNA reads TGTGCCAGCAGTGGGGGCACCACTAATCAGCCCCAGCATTTT.

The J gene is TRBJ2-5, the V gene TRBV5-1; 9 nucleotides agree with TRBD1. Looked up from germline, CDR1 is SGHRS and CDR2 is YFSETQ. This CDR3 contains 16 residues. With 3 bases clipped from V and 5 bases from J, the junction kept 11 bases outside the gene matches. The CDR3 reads CASSSGSTGGEETQYF. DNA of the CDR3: TGCGCCAGCAGCTCGGGTAGCACAGGGGGCGAGGAGACCCAGTACTTC.

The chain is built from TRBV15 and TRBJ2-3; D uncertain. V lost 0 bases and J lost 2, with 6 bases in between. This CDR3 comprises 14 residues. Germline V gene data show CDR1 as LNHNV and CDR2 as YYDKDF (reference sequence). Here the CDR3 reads CATSREADTDTQYF. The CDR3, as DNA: TGTGCCACCAGCAGAGAGGCAGACACAGATACGCAGTATTTT.

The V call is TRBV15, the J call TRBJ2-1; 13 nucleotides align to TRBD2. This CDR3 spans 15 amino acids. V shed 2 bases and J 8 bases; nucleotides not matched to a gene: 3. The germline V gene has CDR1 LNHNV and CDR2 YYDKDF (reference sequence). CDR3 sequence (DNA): TGTGCCACCAGCAGACGGACTAGCGGGAGCCATGAGCAGTTCTTC. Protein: CATSRRTSGSHEQFF.

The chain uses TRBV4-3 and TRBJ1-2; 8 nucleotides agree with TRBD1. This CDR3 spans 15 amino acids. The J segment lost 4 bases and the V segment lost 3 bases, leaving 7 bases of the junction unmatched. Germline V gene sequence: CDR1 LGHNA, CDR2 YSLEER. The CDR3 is CASSHHGQGGYGYTF. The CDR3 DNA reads TGCGCCAGCAGCCACCACGGACAGGGTGGCTATGGCTACACCTTC.

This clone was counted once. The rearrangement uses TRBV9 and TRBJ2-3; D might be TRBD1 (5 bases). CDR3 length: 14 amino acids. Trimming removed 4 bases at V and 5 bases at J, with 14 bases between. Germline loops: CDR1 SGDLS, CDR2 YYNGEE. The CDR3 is CASSTGHRKDTQYF. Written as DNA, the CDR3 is TGTGCCAGCAGCACCGGACACAGAAAAGATACGCAGTATTTT.

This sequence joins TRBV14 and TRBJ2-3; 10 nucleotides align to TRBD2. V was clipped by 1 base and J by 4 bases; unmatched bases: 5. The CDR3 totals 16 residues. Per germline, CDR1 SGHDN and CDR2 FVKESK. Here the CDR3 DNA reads TGTGCCAGCAGCCAAGCCAGCGGGAGGGCCCCAGATACGCAGTATTTT. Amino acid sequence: CASSQASGRAPDTQYF.

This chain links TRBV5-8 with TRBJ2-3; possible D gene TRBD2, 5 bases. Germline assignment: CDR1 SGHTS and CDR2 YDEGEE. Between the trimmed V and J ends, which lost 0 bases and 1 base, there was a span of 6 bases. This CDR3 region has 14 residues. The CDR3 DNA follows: TGTGCCAGCAGCTTGGCGCGGGGCACAGATACGCAGTATTTT. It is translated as CASSLARGTDTQYF. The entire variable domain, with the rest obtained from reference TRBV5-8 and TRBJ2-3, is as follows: EAGVTQSPTHLIKTRGQQATLRCSPISGHTSVYWYQQALGLGLQFLLWYDEGEERNRGNFPPRFSGRQFPNYSSELNVNALELEDSALYLCASSLARGTDTQYFGPGTRLTVL.

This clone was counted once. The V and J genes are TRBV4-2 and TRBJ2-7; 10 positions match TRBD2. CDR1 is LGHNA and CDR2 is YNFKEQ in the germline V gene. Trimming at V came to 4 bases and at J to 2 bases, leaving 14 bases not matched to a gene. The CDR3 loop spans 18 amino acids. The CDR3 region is CASSPYRDSGGPPYEQYF. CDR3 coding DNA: TGTGCCAGCAGCCCCTATAGGGATAGCGGGGGGCCTCCCTACGAGCAGTACTTC.

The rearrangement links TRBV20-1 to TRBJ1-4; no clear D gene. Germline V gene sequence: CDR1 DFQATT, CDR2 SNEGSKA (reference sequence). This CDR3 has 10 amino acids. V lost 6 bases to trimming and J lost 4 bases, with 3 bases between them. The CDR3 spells CSAVNEKLFF. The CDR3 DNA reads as TGCAGTGCCGTTAATGAAAAACTGTTTTTT.

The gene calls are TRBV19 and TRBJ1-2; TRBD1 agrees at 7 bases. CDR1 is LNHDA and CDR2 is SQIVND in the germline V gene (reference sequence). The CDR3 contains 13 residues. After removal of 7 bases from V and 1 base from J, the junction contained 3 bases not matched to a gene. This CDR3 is CASKYRGNYGYTF. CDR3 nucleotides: TGTGCCAGTAAATACAGGGGTAACTATGGCTACACCTTC.

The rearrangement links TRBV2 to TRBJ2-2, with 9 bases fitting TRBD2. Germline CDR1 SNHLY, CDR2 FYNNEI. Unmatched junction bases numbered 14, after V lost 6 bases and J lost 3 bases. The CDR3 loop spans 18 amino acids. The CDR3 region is CASSALDSGGMDTGELFF. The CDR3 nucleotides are TGTGCCAGCAGCGCCTTAGACAGCGGGGGGATGGACACCGGGGAGCTGTTTTTT.

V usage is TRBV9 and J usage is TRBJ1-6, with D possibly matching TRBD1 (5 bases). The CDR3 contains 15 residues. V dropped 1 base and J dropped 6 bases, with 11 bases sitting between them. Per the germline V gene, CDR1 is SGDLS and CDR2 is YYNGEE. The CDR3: CASSVLTEPNSPLHF. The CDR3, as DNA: TGTGCCAGCAGCGTACTGACAGAGCCTAATTCACCCCTCCACTTT.

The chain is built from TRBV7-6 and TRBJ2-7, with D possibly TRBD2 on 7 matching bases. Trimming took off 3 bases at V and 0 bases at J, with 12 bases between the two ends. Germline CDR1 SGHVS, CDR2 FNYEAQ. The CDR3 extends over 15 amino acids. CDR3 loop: CASSLGGQSSYEQYF. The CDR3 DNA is TGTGCCAGCAGCTTGGGGGGGCAGAGCTCCTACGAGCAGTACTTC. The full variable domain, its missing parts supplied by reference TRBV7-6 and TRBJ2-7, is GAGVSQSPRYKVTKRGQDVALRCDPISGHVSLYWYRQALGQGPEFLTYFNYEAQQDKSGLPNDRFSAERPEGSISTLTIQRTEQRDSAMYRCASSLGGQSSYEQYFGPGTRLTVT.

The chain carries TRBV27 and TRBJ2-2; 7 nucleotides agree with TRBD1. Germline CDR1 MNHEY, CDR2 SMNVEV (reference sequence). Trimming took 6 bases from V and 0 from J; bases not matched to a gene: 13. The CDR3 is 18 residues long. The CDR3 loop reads CASSPSLGQGANTGELFF. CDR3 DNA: TGTGCCAGCAGCCCTTCGCTAGGGCAGGGGGCGAACACCGGGGAGCTGTTTTTT.

The CDR3, as DNA: TGTGCCAGCAGCTCTGTCCCTAGCGGGGAGGCAGATACGCAGTATTTT. This codes for CASSSVPSGEADTQYF. This chain uses TRBV7-2 with TRBJ2-3, with 9 bases that match TRBD2. Germline trimming cut 4 bases from V and 4 bases from J; bases unmatched to any gene: 9. The CDR3 runs to 16 residues. Germline assignment: CDR1 SGHTA and CDR2 FQGNSA.

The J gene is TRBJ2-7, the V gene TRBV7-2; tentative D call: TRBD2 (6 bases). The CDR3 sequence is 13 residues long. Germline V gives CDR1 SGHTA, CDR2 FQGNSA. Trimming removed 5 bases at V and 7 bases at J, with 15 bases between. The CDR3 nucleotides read TGTGCCAGCAGCACCCCGGGACGGGAGGAGCAGTACTTC. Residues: CASSTPGREEQYF.

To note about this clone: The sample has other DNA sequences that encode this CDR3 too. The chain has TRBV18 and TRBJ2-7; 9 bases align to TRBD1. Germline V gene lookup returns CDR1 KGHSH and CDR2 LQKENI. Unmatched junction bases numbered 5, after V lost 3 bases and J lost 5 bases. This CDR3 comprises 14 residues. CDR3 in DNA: TGTGCCAGCTCACCGAGGACAGGGGCCGACGAGCAGTACTTC. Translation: CASSPRTGADEQYF.

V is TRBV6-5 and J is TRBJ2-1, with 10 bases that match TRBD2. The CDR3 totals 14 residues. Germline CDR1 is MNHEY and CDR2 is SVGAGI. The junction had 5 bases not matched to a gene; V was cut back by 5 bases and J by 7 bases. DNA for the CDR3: TGTGCCAGCAGTAGAGCGGGAGGGCCGAATGAGCAGTTCTTC. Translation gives CASSRAGGPNEQFF.

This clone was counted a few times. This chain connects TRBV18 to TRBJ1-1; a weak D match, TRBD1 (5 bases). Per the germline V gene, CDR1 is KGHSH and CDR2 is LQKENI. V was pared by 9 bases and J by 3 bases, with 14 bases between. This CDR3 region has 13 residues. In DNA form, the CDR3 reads TGTGCCAGTTCCCGGGGCAAGGACACTGAAGCTTTCTTT. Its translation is CASSRGKDTEAFF.

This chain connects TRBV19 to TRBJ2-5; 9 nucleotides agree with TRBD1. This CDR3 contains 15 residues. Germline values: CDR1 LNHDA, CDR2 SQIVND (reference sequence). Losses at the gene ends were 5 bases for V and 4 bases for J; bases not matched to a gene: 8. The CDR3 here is CASSLPGQGGETQYF. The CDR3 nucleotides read TGTGCCAGTAGTCTACCGGGACAGGGAGGAGAGACCCAGTACTTC. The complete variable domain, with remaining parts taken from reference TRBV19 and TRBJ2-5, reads DGGITQSPKYLFRKEGQNVTLSCEQNLNHDAMYWYRQDPGQGLRLIYYSQIVNDFQKGDIAEGYSVSREKKESFPLTVTSAQKNPTAFYLCASSLPGQGGETQYFGPGTRLLVL.

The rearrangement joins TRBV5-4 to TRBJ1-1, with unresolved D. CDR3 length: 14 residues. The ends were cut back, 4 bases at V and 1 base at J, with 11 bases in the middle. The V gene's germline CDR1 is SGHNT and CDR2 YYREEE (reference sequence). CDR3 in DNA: TGTGCCAGCAGCGCAACCGGGAGGAACACTGAAGCTTTCTTT. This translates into CASSATGRNTEAFF. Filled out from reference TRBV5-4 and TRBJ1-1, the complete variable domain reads ETGVTQSPTHLIKTRGQQVTLRCSSQSGHNTVSWYQQALGQGPQFIFQYYREEENGRGNFPPRFSGLQFPNYSSELNVNALELDDSALYLCASSATGRNTEAFFGQGTRLTVV.

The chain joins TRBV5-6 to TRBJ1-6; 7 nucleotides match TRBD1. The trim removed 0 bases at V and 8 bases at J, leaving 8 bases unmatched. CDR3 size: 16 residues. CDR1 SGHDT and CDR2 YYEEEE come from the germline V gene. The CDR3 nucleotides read TGTGCCAGCAGCTTGGGGACAGGTTTTAGGGATTCACCCCTCCACTTT. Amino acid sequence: CASSLGTGFRDSPLHF. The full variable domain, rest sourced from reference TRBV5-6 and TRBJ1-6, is DAGVTQSPTHLIKTRGQQVTLRCSPKSGHDTVSWYQQALGQGPQFIFQYYEEEERQRGNFPDRFSGHQFPNYSSELNVNALLLGDSALYLCASSLGTGFRDSPLHFGNGTRLTVT.

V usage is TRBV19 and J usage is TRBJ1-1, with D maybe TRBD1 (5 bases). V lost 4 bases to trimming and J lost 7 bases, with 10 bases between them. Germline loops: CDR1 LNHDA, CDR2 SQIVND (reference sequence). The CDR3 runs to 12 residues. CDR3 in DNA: TGTGCCAGTAGTAAGGCAGGGAATGAAGCTTTCTTT. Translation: CASSKAGNEAFF.

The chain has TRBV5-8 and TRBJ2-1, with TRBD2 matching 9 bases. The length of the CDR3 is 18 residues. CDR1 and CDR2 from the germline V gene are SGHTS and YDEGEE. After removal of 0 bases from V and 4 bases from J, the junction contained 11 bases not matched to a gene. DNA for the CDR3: TGTGCCAGCAGCTTGGTTCTAGCGGGATCCCCCTCATACAATGAGCAGTTCTTC. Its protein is CASSLVLAGSPSYNEQFF.

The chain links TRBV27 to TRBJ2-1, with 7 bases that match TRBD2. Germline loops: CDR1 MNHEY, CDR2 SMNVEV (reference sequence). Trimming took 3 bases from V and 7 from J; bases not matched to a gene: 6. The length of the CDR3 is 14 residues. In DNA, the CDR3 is TGTGCCAGCAGTTTTAGGCGGGAGTGGAATGAGCAGTTCTTC. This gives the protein CASSFRREWNEQFF.

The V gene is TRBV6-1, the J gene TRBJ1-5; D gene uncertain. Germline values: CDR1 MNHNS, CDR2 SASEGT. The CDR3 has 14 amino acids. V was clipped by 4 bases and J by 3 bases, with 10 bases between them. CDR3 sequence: CASSAAQHNQPQHF. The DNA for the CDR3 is TGTGCCAGCAGTGCGGCGCAGCACAATCAGCCCCAGCATTTT.

CDR3: CASSLAGADTQYF. The CDR3 bases are TGTGCCAGCAGCTTGGCGGGAGCAGATACGCAGTATTTT. V and J are TRBV7-9 and TRBJ2-3; 7 bases align to TRBD2. The CDR3 extends over 13 amino acids. Germline loops: CDR1 SEHNR, CDR2 FQNEAQ (reference sequence). The junction had 1 base not matched to a gene; V was cut back by 3 bases and J by 4 bases.

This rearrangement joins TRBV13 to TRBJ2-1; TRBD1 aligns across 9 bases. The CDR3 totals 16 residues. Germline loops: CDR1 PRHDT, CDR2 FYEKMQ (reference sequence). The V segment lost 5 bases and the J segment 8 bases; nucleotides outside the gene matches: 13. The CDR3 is CASSVGRDRAVDEQFF. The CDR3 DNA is TGTGCCAGCAGCGTCGGCCGGGACAGGGCGGTCGATGAGCAGTTCTTC.

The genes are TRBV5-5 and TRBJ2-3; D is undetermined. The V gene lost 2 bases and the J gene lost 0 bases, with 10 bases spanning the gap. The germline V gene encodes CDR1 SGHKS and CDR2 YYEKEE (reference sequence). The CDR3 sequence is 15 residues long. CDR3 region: CASSFSSFSTDTQYF. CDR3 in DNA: TGTGCCAGCAGCTTTTCAAGTTTTAGCACAGATACGCAGTATTTT. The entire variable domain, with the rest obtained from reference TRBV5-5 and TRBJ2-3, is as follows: DAGVTQSPTHLIKTRGQQVTLRCSPISGHKSVSWYQQVLGQGPQFIFQYYEKEERGRGNFPDRFSARQFPNYSSELNVNALLLGDSALYLCASSFSSFSTDTQYFGPGTRLTVL.